The 2 T cell receptor beta chains listed next were all sequenced from one sample in a study of spatial heterogeneity in lung cancer. Time point given: blood at routine non-recurrence follow-up after resection. TCRdb analysed the 5' RACE reads with MiXCR anew, one entry per CDR3 protein. The sample contains more than 75,000 distinct CDR3 sequences, just under 20% of which appear only once. Sequences were derived from PBMCs, sampled at follow-up. The receptors were sampled from a male donor with early-stage non-small cell lung cancer.

The V gene is TRBV29-1, the J gene TRBJ2-2, with TRBD1 identical over 8 bases. V lost 5 bases, J lost 3 bases, and 2 bases stayed unmatched. From germline, CDR1 is SQVTM and CDR2 ANQGSEA. CDR3 length: 13 residues. The CDR3 DNA is TGCAGCGTTCGACAGGGGTACACCGGGGAGCTGTTTTTT. Protein sequence: CSVRQGYTGELFF.

The rearrangement joins TRBV2 to TRBJ1-1; D gene ambiguous. CDR3 length: 14 residues. Trimming stripped 2 bases from V and 2 bases from J, with 9 bases between. CDR1 is SNHLY and CDR2 is FYNNEI in the germline V gene. The DNA of the CDR3 is TGTGCCAGCAGTGAATCCGGCAGAAACACTGAAGCTTTCTTT. Protein sequence: CASSESGRNTEAFF.